These T cell receptor beta chains were read from a single sample in a study of blood T cell repertoires in COVID-19. This table comes from immunoSEQ multiplex PCR, and its TCRdb copy is limited to in-frame clones, with some not included. The data hold about 430,000 clones, with around nine tenths observed a single time. The sequencing input was peripheral blood. These receptor sequences come from a man between 18 and 29 years old with COVID-19, enrolled during active disease. Each CDR3 is given with its conserved first and last residue. The D gene is left open where the match is weak. Size values are once, few and many counts, or a class for expanded clones, and some rows have none.

TGTGCCAGCAGCCAAATTCTCCAGGGCGGATCACCCCTCCACTTT	CASSQILQGGSPLHF	-	-	TRBJ1-6	TRBV3-1/TRBV3-2
TGTGCCAGCACCATAGACAGTGATGGCTACACCTTC	CASTIDSDGYTF	-	-	TRBJ1-2	TRBV2
TGTGCCAGCAGTGAAGGGGCGTCTAACTATGGCTACACCTTC	CASSEGASNYGYTF	-	once	TRBJ1-2	TRBV2
TGTGCCAGCAGCCAAGTATCGGGGGGACCCTACGAGCAGTACTTC	CASSQVSGGPYEQYF	TRBD2	-	TRBJ2-7	TRBV3-1/TRBV3-2
TGTGCCAGCAGCCGGGACAGGGTTAATGAGCAGTTCTTC	CASSRDRVNEQFF	TRBD1	-	TRBJ2-1	TRBV3-1/TRBV3-2
TGTGCTGCACTGATCTGGAGGGGCTACACCGGGGAGCTGTTTTTT	CAALIWRGYTGELFF	-	-	TRBJ2-2	TRBV6-5
TGTGCCAGCAGCTTAAGGCAGGGGAGTGGTGAGCAGTTCTTC	CASSLRQGSGEQFF	-	-	TRBJ2-1	TRBV11-3
TGCGCCAGCAGCACCCGGACAGGGCTGAATGAAAAACTGTTTTTT	CASSTRTGLNEKLFF	TRBD1	-	TRBJ1-4	TRBV5-1
TGCGCCAGCAGCCAAGACGGTCTGGGACAGAATCCCCATGAGCAGTTCTTC	CASSQDGLGQNPHEQFF	TRBD1	-	TRBJ2-1	TRBV4-1
TGTGCCAGCCGGGGGAGTATGGATGCCCGTGAAAAACTGTTTTTT	CASRGSMDAREKLFF	-	-	TRBJ1-4	TRBV5-6
TGTGCCAGCAGCTTAAGCGGGAGGTTCTCCTACGAGCAGTACTTC	CASSLSGRFSYEQYF	TRBD2	-	TRBJ2-7	TRBV27
TGTGCCAGCTCACCAAAGGGGACTAGCGGGAGAGGAACAGATACGCAGTATTTT	CASSPKGTSGRGTDTQYF	TRBD2	-	TRBJ2-3	TRBV18
TGTGCCAGCAGCCCCAGGGTGGCAGCAGACACCGGGGAGCTGTTTTTT	CASSPRVAADTGELFF	-	-	TRBJ2-2	TRBV7-9
TGTGCCATCAGTGAAGAGGGTTACGAGCAGTACTTC	CAISEEGYEQYF	-	-	TRBJ2-7	TRBV10-3
TGTGCCAGCAGCCCCGGGACTAGCGGGAGGATCCACGAGCAGTACTTC	CASSPGTSGRIHEQYF	TRBD2	-	TRBJ2-7	TRBV5-4
TGTGCCAGCAGCTCCGGGATGGGAACCGGGGAGCTGTTTTTT	CASSSGMGTGELFF	-	-	TRBJ2-2	TRBV7-7
TGTGCCAGCAGCGTAGATCCAGGCGGGGGCACCTACGAGCAGTACTTC	CASSVDPGGGTYEQYF	-	-	TRBJ2-7	TRBV9
TGTGCCAGCAGCCCGGAGGCGATCAAAAACATTCAGTACTTC	CASSPEAIKNIQYF	-	-	TRBJ2-4	TRBV3-1/TRBV3-2
TGTGCCAGCCGTCCAGGGGACAGAAGACTCTATGGCTACACCTTC	CASRPGDRRLYGYTF	TRBD1	-	TRBJ1-2	TRBV27
TGTGCCAGTAGTCCGGGACTGGGCTTCTCTGGAAACACCATATATTTT	CASSPGLGFSGNTIYF	-	-	TRBJ1-3	TRBV19
TGCGCCAGCAGCTTGGTTGGGGGCCTCAGCTCCTACGAGCAGTACTTC	CASSLVGGLSSYEQYF	-	-	TRBJ2-7	TRBV5-1
TGTGCCAGCAGTGACTGGGACAGGGTACACACCATATATTTT	CASSDWDRVHTIYF	TRBD1	-	TRBJ1-3	TRBV6-6
TGTGCCAGCAGCCAAGAAAGTGGGCTAGGGGACTACAATGAGCAGTTCTTC	CASSQESGLGDYNEQFF	-	-	TRBJ2-1	TRBV4-2
TGTGCCAGCAGTGATACTAGCGGGTCAGATACGCAGTATTTT	CASSDTSGSDTQYF	TRBD2	once	TRBJ2-3	TRBV2
TGCAGCGTGACGGGACATCAGGCCTACGAGCAGTACTTC	CSVTGHQAYEQYF	-	-	TRBJ2-7	TRBV29-1
TGTGCCAGCAGTTACGTTGGCGGCGGAGGGGAAGAGCAGTACTTC	CASSYVGGGGEEQYF	-	-	TRBJ2-7	TRBV7-9
TGTGCCAGCAGTACGGGGGGGCCAAGCACAGATACGCAGTATTTT	CASSTGGPSTDTQYF	TRBD2	-	TRBJ2-3	TRBV19
TGTGCCAGCAGCCAGGGGGTACCTCAGCCCCAGCATTTT	CASSQGVPQPQHF	TRBD1	-	TRBJ1-5	TRBV7-9
TGTGCCAGCAGCGTAGGGGGCGAAAATTCACCCCTCCACTTT	CASSVGGENSPLHF	TRBD1	-	TRBJ1-6	TRBV7-8
TGTGCCAGCAGTGGGGGGATCCGGGACAGGGGGCACGAGCAGTACTTC	CASSGGIRDRGHEQYF	TRBD1	-	TRBJ2-7	TRBV27